The next 21 T cell receptor beta chains were all read from a single sample in a study of cytomegalovirus exposure and HLA in healthy donors. The primer mix had 60 Vbeta and 13 Jbeta primers. Sequenced by immunoSEQ multiplex PCR; TCRdb stores in-frame clones only, minus some. This sample contains over 110,000 clones. Sequenced: PBMCs. The receptors here all came from a male donor in good health and CMV-seronegative.

J is TRBJ1-4 and V is TRBV9; possible D gene TRBD1, 6 bases. The CDR3 consists of 12 residues. Germline V gives CDR1 SGDLS, CDR2 YYNGEE. With 4 bases removed from V and 12 bases from J, the gap between germline ends came to 13 bases. CDR3 bases: TGTGCCAGCAGCAAGGGGGGGCCAGAACTGTTTTTT. Protein: CASSKGGPELFF.

This chain links TRBV7-9 with TRBJ1-2; D is unresolved. The CDR3 contains 11 residues. Looked up from germline, CDR1 is SEHNR and CDR2 is FQNEAQ (reference sequence). The V and J ends lost 7 bases and 3 bases respectively, with 6 bases between them. The DNA for the CDR3 is TGTGCCAGCACCCCGGACTATGGCTACACCTTC. It translates to CASTPDYGYTF.

The chain combines TRBV27 with TRBJ2-4; 9 bases fit TRBD2. From germline, CDR1 is MNHEY and CDR2 SMNVEV (reference sequence). J was trimmed by 8 bases and V by 4 bases; bases with no gene match: 15. CDR3 length equals 17 residues. The CDR3 bases are TGTGCCAGCAGTTCCCCCTCGGCGGGAGGGCCTGCGTACATTCAGTACTTC. This encodes CASSSPSAGGPAYIQYF.

This rearrangement joins TRBV30 to TRBJ1-1; maybe TRBD1 (6 bases). Germline-derived CDR1 and CDR2 are GTSNPN and SVGIG (reference sequence). Trimming cost V 2 bases and J 1 base, with 8 bases left between them. This CDR3 has 13 amino acids. CDR3 coding DNA: TGTGCCTGGAGTCTGGGACAGAACACTGAAGCTTTCTTT. Translated: CAWSLGQNTEAFF.

The chain employs TRBV29-1 and TRBJ1-2, with D maybe TRBD1 (5 bases). Trimming stripped 6 bases from V and 2 bases from J, with 13 bases between. The CDR3 is 13 amino acids. Germline V gene sequence: CDR1 SQVTM, CDR2 ANQGSEA. The CDR3 sequence: CSVGGGENYGYTF. The CDR3 DNA reads TGCAGCGTGGGTGGGGGGGAGAACTATGGCTACACCTTC.

The chain employs TRBV7-2 and TRBJ2-5, with unresolved D. This CDR3 has 15 residues. From germline, CDR1 is SGHTA and CDR2 FQGNSA. V was shortened by 2 bases and J by 2 bases, with 12 bases between the two germline ends. The CDR3 reads CASSLRHSEQETQYF. The CDR3 nucleotides are TGTGCCAGCAGCTTAAGACACTCCGAGCAAGAGACCCAGTACTTC.

The J gene is TRBJ1-2, the V gene TRBV6-5; the match to TRBD1 covers 8 bases. CDR1 is MNHEY, CDR2 SVGAGI, per germline. CDR3 length: 14 residues. V lost 6 bases, J lost 8 bases, and 11 bases stayed unmatched. CDR3 coding DNA: TGTGCCAGCAGCCAAGGCGACAGGGGAGAAGGCTACACCTTC. Translation gives CASSQGDRGEGYTF.

The chain links TRBV5-6 to TRBJ2-1, with a weak D call TRBD1 (5 bases). Trimming removed 0 bases at V and 6 bases at J, with 10 bases between. Germline V lookup: CDR1 SGHDT, CDR2 YYEEEE. The CDR3 spans 14 residues. DNA of the CDR3: TGTGCCAGCAGCTTGGCAGGGATCCTCAATGAGCAGTTCTTC. It encodes CASSLAGILNEQFF.

The chain links TRBV19 to TRBJ2-5; 13 positions match TRBD2. Trimming cost V 8 bases and J 5 bases; bases outside gene matches: 11. The germline CDR1 and CDR2 sequences are LNHDA and SQIVND (reference sequence). CDR3 length: 16 residues. Here the CDR3 reads CASRGLAGKLVETQYF. The CDR3, as DNA: TGTGCCAGTCGGGGACTAGCGGGAAAACTAGTGGAGACCCAGTACTTC. Full variable domain (outside the CDR3, taken from reference TRBV19 and TRBJ2-5): DGGITQSPKYLFRKEGQNVTLSCEQNLNHDAMYWYRQDPGQGLRLIYYSQIVNDFQKGDIAEGYSVSREKKESFPLTVTSAQKNPTAFYLCASRGLAGKLVETQYFGPGTRLLVL.

V usage is TRBV28 and J usage is TRBJ1-5; tentatively, D is TRBD1 (6 bases). Germline CDR1 reads MDHEN; CDR2 reads SYDVKM. The CDR3 is 14 amino acids. The ends were cut back, 6 bases at V and 0 bases at J, with 9 bases in the middle. In nucleotides, the CDR3 is TGTGCCAGCAGACCGGACAGTAGCAATCAGCCCCAGCATTTT. The encoded protein is CASRPDSSNQPQHF.

V usage is TRBV5-1 and J usage is TRBJ2-2, with D tentatively TRBD1 (6 bases). Germline V gene sequence: CDR1 SGHRS, CDR2 YFSETQ. Trimming cost V 2 bases and J 4 bases, with 9 bases left between them. CDR3 length equals 14 residues. CDR3 bases: TGCGCCAGCAGCTTACAGGGCGGCACCGGGGAGCTGTTTTTT. Translation gives CASSLQGGTGELFF.

V gene TRBV11-2 combines with J gene TRBJ1-1; D unclear. This CDR3 region has 14 residues. Trimming took 0 bases from V and 0 from J, leaving 5 bases between them. CDR1 is SGHAT, CDR2 FQNNGV, per germline. The CDR3 sequence: CASSLEAVNTEAFF. The CDR3 coding sequence is TGTGCCAGCAGCTTAGAAGCGGTGAACACTGAAGCTTTCTTT.

This chain connects TRBV5-4 to TRBJ1-5; the D is unclear. The CDR3 has 12 amino acids. CDR1 is SGHNT and CDR2 is YYREEE in the germline V gene (reference sequence). Trimming stripped 0 bases from V and 6 bases from J, with 4 bases between. This CDR3 reads CASSLDSQPQHF. The CDR3 coding sequence is TGTGCCAGCAGCTTGGACTCTCAGCCCCAGCATTTT.

V gene TRBV29-1 combines with J gene TRBJ2-2; a weak D match, TRBD1 (6 bases). Germline lookup yields CDR1 SQVTM and CDR2 ANQGSEA. V was trimmed by 5 bases and J by 2 bases, leaving 9 bases between them. CDR3 length: 13 residues. This CDR3 is CSVLQGNTGELFF. The CDR3 region has the DNA TGCAGCGTTTTACAGGGAAACACCGGGGAGCTGTTTTTT.

The rearrangement links TRBV19 to TRBJ2-6; D is possibly TRBD2 (5 bases). From germline, CDR1 is LNHDA and CDR2 SQIVND (reference sequence). There are 17 residues in the CDR3. The V end lost 7 bases, the J end lost 2 bases, and 18 bases lay between the germline ends. This chain's CDR3 is CASIGEGLGPGANVLTF. CDR3 bases: TGTGCCAGTATCGGAGAGGGTTTAGGTCCTGGGGCCAACGTCCTGACTTTC.

This chain links TRBV5-4 with TRBJ2-7; tentatively, D is TRBD1 (6 bases). CDR3 size: 12 residues. V lost 4 bases to trimming and J lost 5 bases, with 10 bases between them. Germline V gene lookup returns CDR1 SGHNT and CDR2 YYREEE (reference sequence). The CDR3 nucleotides are TGTGCCAGCAGCCCGACAGGCCACGAGCAGTACTTC. Translated: CASSPTGHEQYF.

The chain joins TRBV25-1 to TRBJ2-3; 15 nucleotides line up with TRBD2. This CDR3 comprises 17 residues. V trimming: 10 bases; J trimming: 3 bases; junction bases outside the gene matches: 11. The V gene's germline CDR1 is MGHDK and CDR2 SYGVNS. The CDR3 region is CATRPGTSGRKTDTQYF. CDR3 DNA sequence: TGTGCCACCCGACCGGGGACTAGCGGGAGGAAAACAGATACGCAGTATTTT.

The V call is TRBV5-1, the J call TRBJ1-1; 9 nucleotides align to TRBD1. CDR3 length equals 16 residues. Germline-derived CDR1 and CDR2 are SGHRS and YFSETQ. Trimming at V came to 5 bases and at J to 0 bases, leaving 8 bases not matched to a gene. The CDR3 bases are TGCGCCAGCAGAAGGGGACAGGGTGGAATGAACACTGAAGCTTTCTTT. Amino acids: CASRRGQGGMNTEAFF.

V is TRBV6-6 and J is TRBJ1-2, with TRBD1 matching over 9 bases. The CDR3 totals 15 residues. Germline values: CDR1 MNHNY, CDR2 SVGAGI (reference sequence). The V gene end was trimmed by 6 bases and the J gene end by 5 bases; junction bases not matched to a gene: 10. DNA of the CDR3: TGTGCCAGCAGCCCTGGACAGGGGTATGGGTATGGCTACACCTTC. Encoded protein: CASSPGQGYGYGYTF.

The V call is TRBV19, the J call TRBJ2-7; TRBD2 matches 10 bases. In germline, CDR1 is LNHDA, CDR2 SQIVND (reference sequence). The CDR3 covers 15 residues. V was clipped by 8 bases and J by 2 bases; unmatched bases: 9. The CDR3 bases are TGTGCCAGTGCGAGCCCGGGACTAGCGACCTACGAGCAGTACTTC. Translating it yields CASASPGLATYEQYF.

J is TRBJ2-2 and V is TRBV27, with TRBD2 identical over 10 bases. With 3 bases clipped from V and 1 base from J, the junction kept 11 bases outside the gene matches. The V gene's germline CDR1 is MNHEY and CDR2 SMNVEV (reference sequence). This CDR3 region has 19 residues. The CDR3 loop is CASSFFRRAGGLNTGELFF. CDR3 sequence (DNA): TGTGCCAGCAGTTTTTTTAGGCGAGCGGGAGGGCTGAACACCGGGGAGCTGTTTTTT.